These T cell receptor beta chains were read from a single sample in a study of shared clonotypes between healthy human individuals. Profiled with immunoSEQ multiplex PCR; TCRdb holds only in-frame clones, not every one. The table has about 1 million clones, around 74% seen once. The sample comprised memory CD4+ T cells sorted from blood. All receptors derive from a young man in good health. CDR3s include the opening cysteine and the closing phenylalanine or tryptophan. A D gene is named only where the DNA matches it firmly. Not all rows give a size; the values are once, few, many and, for expanded clones, a class.

NA TRBJ1-3 TRBV6-1 NA CASSWGDTIYF TGTGCCAGCAGTTGGGGAGACACCATATATTTT
NA TRBJ2-3 TRBV7-3 NA CASSLGTSFSTDTQYF TGTGCCAGCAGCTTGGGAACTAGCTTTAGCACAGATACGCAGTATTTT
NA TRBJ2-1 TRBV18 NA CASSPPTRAGEQFF TGTGCCAGCTCACCACCGACCCGCGCAGGTGAGCAGTTCTTC
NA TRBJ1-5 TRBV19 NA CATRDLLSGAHQPQHF TGTGCGACGCGTGATTTACTATCAGGGGCCCACCAGCCCCAGCATTTT
TRBD2 TRBJ2-1 TRBV6-1 once CASSLRGGYNEQFF TGTGCCAGCAGTCTTCGCGGGGGCTACAATGAGCAGTTCTTC
NA TRBJ2-1 TRBV29-1 NA CSARDRPRVIYNEQFF TGCAGCGCACGGGACCGTCCTCGGGTGATCTACAATGAGCAGTTCTTC
NA TRBJ1-3 TRBV30 NA CAWKMGISSGNTIYF TGTGCCTGGAAGATGGGTATCAGCTCTGGAAACACCATATATTTT
NA TRBJ2-3 TRBV10-3 once CAISESGLVGTDTQYF TGTGCCATCAGTGAGTCGGGTCTGGTCGGCACAGATACGCAGTATTTT
TRBD2 TRBJ2-2 TRBV18 NA CASSSSSGSVSGELFF TGTGCCAGCTCATCCTCGAGCGGGAGCGTCTCCGGGGAGCTGTTTTTT
TRBD2 TRBJ2-1 TRBV6-5 NA CASRSASGRLNEQFF TGTGCCAGCAGGAGCGCTAGCGGGAGGTTAAATGAGCAGTTCTTC
NA TRBJ2-3 TRBV7-2 once CASSQTITDTQYF TGTGCCAGCAGCCAGACAATCACAGATACGCAGTATTTT
TRBD2 TRBJ2-1 TRBV5-1 once CASASGGAENEQFF TGCGCCAGCGCCAGCGGGGGGGCTGAAAATGAGCAGTTCTTC
TRBD2 TRBJ2-5 TRBV7-9 NA CASSLSGRAETQYF TGTGCCAGCAGCCTTAGCGGGAGGGCCGAGACCCAGTACTTC
NA TRBJ2-2 TRBV7-9 NA CASSLDGLGGPGELFF TGTGCCAGCAGCTTAGACGGATTAGGGGGTCCCGGGGAGCTGTTTTTT
NA TRBJ1-5 TRBV19 NA CASSHLLGVSNQPQHF TGTGCCAGTAGTCACTTGTTGGGAGTGAGCAATCAGCCCCAGCATTTT
NA TRBJ1-6 TRBV13 NA CASSLGLKGSPLHF TGTGCCAGCAGCTTAGGCCTCAAGGGCTCACCCCTCCACTTT
NA TRBJ1-2 TRBV2 few CASKAGAESGYTF TGTGCCAGCAAGGCAGGGGCCGAGAGTGGCTACACCTTC
NA TRBJ2-1 TRBV5-6 NA CASSSHWNEQFF TGTGCCAGCAGCTCCCATTGGAATGAGCAGTTCTTC
TRBD1 TRBJ2-5 TRBV7-2 NA CASSLTGGLRETQYF TGTGCCAGCAGCTTAACAGGGGGCTTGAGGGAGACCCAGTACTTC
TRBD2 TRBJ2-5 TRBV7-9 NA CASSPGTSKETQYF TGTGCCAGCAGCCCCGGGACTAGCAAAGAGACCCAGTACTTC
NA TRBJ2-2 TRBV9 once CASSVDGTPNTGELFF TGTGCCAGCAGCGTAGACGGGACACCGAACACCGGGGAGCTGTTTTTT
TRBD2 TRBJ2-2 TRBV29-1 few CSVELAGDNTGELFF TGCAGCGTTGAATTGGCGGGGGATAACACCGGGGAGCTGTTTTTT
NA TRBJ2-7 TRBV11-2 NA CASSLRTVSNEQYF TGTGCCAGCAGCTTGAGGACAGTATCGAACGAGCAGTACTTC
TRBD1 TRBJ1-3 TRBV7-8 NA CASSLVLQGVGNTIYF TGTGCCAGCAGCTTAGTCTTACAGGGGGTTGGAAACACCATATATTTT
TRBD1 TRBJ1-4 TRBV12-5 NA CASGPGQGSEKLFF TGTGCTAGTGGGCCGGGACAGGGCAGCGAAAAACTGTTTTTT
NA TRBJ2-1 TRBV4-2 NA CASSQAPPADNEQFF TGTGCCAGCAGCCAAGCTCCCCCCGCCGACAATGAGCAGTTCTTC
TRBD1 TRBJ1-5 TRBV18 NA CASSSTGTGPYSNQPQHF TGTGCCAGCTCCAGCACCGGGACAGGGCCCTATAGCAATCAGCCCCAGCATTTT
TRBD1 TRBJ2-7 TRBV4-3 NA CASSQEGTGRYEQYF TGCGCCAGCAGCCAAGAAGGGACAGGGAGATACGAGCAGTACTTC
NA TRBJ2-1 TRBV5-8 few CASSLGGSTYNEQFF TGTGCCAGCAGCCTTGGGGGTTCTACGTACAATGAGCAGTTCTTC
NA TRBJ2-7 TRBV30 NA CAWSGRLGVFEQYF TGTGCCTGGAGCGGGAGACTGGGGGTATTCGAGCAGTACTTC
TRBD1 TRBJ2-5 TRBV4-1 once CASSPRQGSVHLETQYF TGCGCCAGCAGCCCTCGACAGGGTTCGGTTCACCTGGAGACCCAGTACTTC
TRBD1 TRBJ2-4 TRBV7-6 NA CASSLGTGKLAKNIQYF TGTGCCAGCAGCTTAGGGACAGGGAAGCTAGCCAAAAACATTCAGTACTTC
TRBD2 TRBJ2-6 TRBV15 NA CATSRVGGGSSGANVLTF TGTGCCACCAGCAGAGTGGGCGGGGGGAGCTCTGGGGCCAACGTCCTGACTTTC
NA TRBJ1-4 TRBV7-9 NA CASSLIRGEKLFF TGTGCCAGCAGCTTAATACGAGGGGAAAAACTGTTTTTT
NA TRBJ1-4 TRBV9 NA CASSVGTSGEKLFF TGTGCCAGCAGCGTAGGGACTAGTGGTGAAAAACTGTTTTTT
NA TRBJ1-1 TRBV5-1 NA CASSNGQGSTEAFF TGCGCCAGCAGTAATGGTCAGGGTAGCACTGAAGCTTTCTTT
NA TRBJ2-3 TRBV18 NA CASSPPRLPSTDTQYF TGTGCCAGCTCACCACCGCGCCTACCGAGCACAGATACGCAGTATTTT
NA TRBJ1-5 TRBV23-1 NA CASSQSARNNQPQHF TGCGCCAGCAGTCAATCAGCCAGAAACAATCAGCCCCAGCATTTT
NA TRBJ2-1 TRBV5-1 NA CASSLVGGPSEQFF TGCGCCAGCAGCTTGGTTGGTGGGCCCTCGGAGCAGTTCTTC